The entry below describes one T cell receptor (beta chain). Antigen: not known. The data derive from a study of cytomegalovirus exposure and HLA in healthy donors. Overall study findings and caveats: Overall, around 160 TCR beta chains were annotated as cytomegalovirus-associated. Later on, an analysis showed TCR association rates differing by HLA locus, with DRB1 the most and HLA-C the fewest.

In the PCR, 60 Vbeta and 13 Jbeta primers were used. Sequenced by immunoSEQ multiplex PCR; TCRdb stores in-frame clones only, minus some. The sample has 150,000 to 200,000 clones; around four fifths are singletons. Per germline, CDR1 KGHSH and CDR2 LQKENI. V was pared by 3 bases and J by 6 bases, with 12 bases between. This CDR3 region has 13 residues. The source is a woman between 25 and 40 years old in good health and CMV-seronegative. The chain couples TRBV18 to TRBJ2-7; possibly TRBD2 for D (5 bases). The material sequenced was PBMCs. DNA for the CDR3: TGTGCCAGCTCACCCGACCGGGATTTCGAGCAGTACTTC. Amino acid sequence: CASSPDRDFEQYF. The whole variable domain, remainder taken from reference TRBV18 and TRBJ2-7, is NAGVMQNPRHLVRRRGQEARLRCSPMKGHSHVYWYRQLPEEGLKFMVYLQKENIIDESGMPKERFSAEFPKEGPSILRIQQVVRGDSAAYFCASSPDRDFEQYFGPGTRLTVT.